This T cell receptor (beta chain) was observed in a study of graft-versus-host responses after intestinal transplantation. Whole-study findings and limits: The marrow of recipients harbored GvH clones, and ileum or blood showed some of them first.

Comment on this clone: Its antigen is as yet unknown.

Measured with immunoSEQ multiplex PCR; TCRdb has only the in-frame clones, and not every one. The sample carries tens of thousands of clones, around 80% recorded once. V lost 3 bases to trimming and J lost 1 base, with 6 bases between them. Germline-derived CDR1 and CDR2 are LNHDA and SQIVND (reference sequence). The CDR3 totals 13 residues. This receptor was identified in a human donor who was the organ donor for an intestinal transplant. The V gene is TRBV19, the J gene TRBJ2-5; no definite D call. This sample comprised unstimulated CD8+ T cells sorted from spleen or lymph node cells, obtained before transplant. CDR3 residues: CASSIGPQETQYF. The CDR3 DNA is TGTGCCAGTAGTATTGGTCCCCAAGAGACCCAGTACTTC.